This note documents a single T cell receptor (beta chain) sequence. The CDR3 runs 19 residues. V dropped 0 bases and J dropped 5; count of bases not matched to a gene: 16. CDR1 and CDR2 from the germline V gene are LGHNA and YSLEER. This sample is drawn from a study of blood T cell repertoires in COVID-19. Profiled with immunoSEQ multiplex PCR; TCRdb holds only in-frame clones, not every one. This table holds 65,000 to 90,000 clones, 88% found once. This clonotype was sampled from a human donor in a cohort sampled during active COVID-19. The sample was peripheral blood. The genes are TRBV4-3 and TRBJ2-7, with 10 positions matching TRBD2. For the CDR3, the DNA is TGCGCCAGCAGCCAAGATTGGGGCCTAGCGGGGGCCCGGGCCGACGAGCAGTACTTC. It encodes CASSQDWGLAGARADEQYF.